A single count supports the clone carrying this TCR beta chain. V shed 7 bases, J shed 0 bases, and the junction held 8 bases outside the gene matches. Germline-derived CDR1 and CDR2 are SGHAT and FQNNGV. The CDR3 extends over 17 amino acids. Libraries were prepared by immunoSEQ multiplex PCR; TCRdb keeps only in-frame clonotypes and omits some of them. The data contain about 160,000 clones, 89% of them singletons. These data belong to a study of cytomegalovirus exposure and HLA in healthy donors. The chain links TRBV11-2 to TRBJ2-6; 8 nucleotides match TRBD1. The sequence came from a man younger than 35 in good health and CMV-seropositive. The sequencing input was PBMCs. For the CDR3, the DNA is TGTGCCAGCAACCGTTGGGACAGGAACTCTGGGGCCAACGTCCTGACTTTC. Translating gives CASNRWDRNSGANVLTF.